One sample yielded the 21 T cell receptor beta chains listed below, sequenced in a study of T-cell reconstitution after alpha-beta-depleted transplantation in children. The TCRbeta library was prepared with unique molecular identifiers. TCRdb re-called the PCR reads with MiXCR, one entry per CDR3 protein. This table has hundreds of thousands of distinct CDR3 sequences, roughly an eighth appearing once. The specimen was PBMCs from the stem cell graft donor, collected from the stem cell graft. The source is a human donor who donated a stem cell graft to a child with combined immunodeficiency.

This clonotype was detected many times. The rearrangement links TRBV6-5 to TRBJ2-3; TRBD1 or TRBD2 may be the D gene (5 bases each). The CDR3 extends over 15 amino acids. Deletions cut 2 bases from V and 0 bases from J, with 9 bases between. Germline values: CDR1 MNHEY, CDR2 SVGAGI. CDR3 sequence: CASSYGGPSTDTQYF. In DNA form, the CDR3 reads TGTGCCAGCAGTTACGGGGGTCCTAGCACAGATACGCAGTATTTT.

A word on this clonotype: The junction departs from the called germline gene at one end, perhaps through a read error. CDR3 sequence (DNA): TGTGCCAGCTGTTTCTCGACTAGCGGGAGAGGTGGAGCAGATACGCAGTATTTT. It specifies CASCFSTSGRGGADTQYF. J is TRBJ2-3 and V is TRBV12-3 or TRBV12-4; TRBD2 matches 12 bases. The CDR3 length is 18 residues.

This clonotype was detected ten times or more. The chain has TRBV7-2 and TRBJ1-2; D is unresolved. This CDR3 is 15 amino acids long. In germline, CDR1 is SGHTA, CDR2 FQGNSA. V gave up 5 bases and J gave up 5 bases, with 18 bases separating them. The CDR3 DNA reads as TGTGCCAGCAGCAGAACACCCCCCGACGAATATGGCTACACCTTC. Residues: CASSRTPPDEYGYTF.

This clonotype was observed a few times. Because it lacks the conserved phenylalanine or tryptophan at the end, this CDR3 is likely a read error. This chain connects TRBV4-3 to TRBJ2-5; 7 bases agree with TRBD2. The CDR3 extends over 15 amino acids. V shed 4 bases, J shed 1 base, and the junction held 6 bases outside the gene matches. Germline CDR1 and CDR2: LGHNA and YSLEER. The CDR3 loop reads CASSPVGGIQETQYL. The CDR3 nucleotides are TGCGCCAGCAGCCCCGTCGGGGGGATCCAAGAGACCCAGTACTTG.

This clonotype was seen many times. CDR3 amino acids: CASSQSLPADTGELFF. CDR3 DNA: TGCGCCAGCAGCCAATCGTTGCCGGCGGACACCGGGGAGCTGTTTTTT. The chain uses TRBV4-3 and TRBJ2-2, with no clear D. V gave up 2 bases and J gave up 3 bases, with 13 bases separating them. Per the germline V gene, CDR1 is LGHNA and CDR2 is YSLEER. The CDR3 is 16 amino acids.

Many counts were recorded for this clonotype. This rearrangement joins TRBV7-9 to TRBJ2-2; 14 nucleotides match TRBD2. The V gene's germline CDR1 is SEHNR and CDR2 FQNEAQ (reference sequence). The V and J ends lost 7 bases and 5 bases, in that order; junction bases with no gene match: 6. The CDR3 has 16 amino acids. The CDR3: CASTPGLAGATGELFF. CDR3 bases: TGTGCCAGCACCCCGGGACTAGCGGGAGCAACCGGGGAGCTGTTTTTT.

In its sample, this clonotype was seen a few times. This chain uses TRBV6-5 with TRBJ2-5, with TRBD2 matching 11 bases. This CDR3 contains 15 residues. V dropped 0 bases and J dropped 5; count of bases not matched to a gene: 2. Germline V gene lookup returns CDR1 MNHEY and CDR2 SVGAGI. CDR3: CASSYSLAGVETQYF. Written as DNA, the CDR3 is TGTGCCAGCAGTTACTCACTAGCGGGAGTTGAGACCCAGTACTTC.

The CDR3 DNA follows: TGTGCCAGCAGTCCTGGACAGCTTACTAACTATGGCTACACCTTC. It is translated as CASSPGQLTNYGYTF. This chain links TRBV7-9 with TRBJ1-2; tentatively, D is TRBD1 (6 bases). V shed 6 bases and J shed 0 bases, with 14 bases lying between them. This CDR3 has 15 amino acids. The germline V gene encodes CDR1 SEHNR and CDR2 FQNEAQ (reference sequence).

This clonotype showed up many times. The rearrangement uses TRBV7-9 and TRBJ2-1, with TRBD2 identical over 7 bases. V was pared by 1 base and J by 1 base, with 7 bases of the junction left unmatched. The germline CDR1 and CDR2 sequences are SEHNR and FQNEAQ (reference sequence). The CDR3 is made up of 17 amino acids. The CDR3 coding sequence is TGTGCCAGCAGCTTAGGGGCTAGCGGTCCATCCTACAATGAGCAGTTCTTC. Translating gives CASSLGASGPSYNEQFF.

This clonotype was seen a handful of times. The V and J genes are TRBV20-1 and TRBJ2-3; 7 bases map to TRBD2. This CDR3 has 12 amino acids. Germline CDR1 DFQATT, CDR2 SNEGSKA (reference sequence). The chain's CDR3 is CSVSGDTDTQYF. The DNA for the CDR3 is TGCAGCGTGAGCGGGGACACAGATACGCAGTATTTT.

The chain joins TRBV7-6 to TRBJ1-4, with D perhaps matching TRBD1 (5 bases). The CDR3 length is 15 residues. Trimming took 1 base from V and 5 from J, leaving 11 bases between them. Per the germline V gene, CDR1 is SGHVS and CDR2 is FNYEAQ. The CDR3 loop is CASSLVQGANEKLFF. The DNA for the CDR3 is TGTGCCAGCAGCTTAGTTCAGGGAGCGAATGAAAAACTGTTTTTT.

This clonotype has a handful of counts. This chain joins TRBV5-5 and TRBJ2-5; TRBD1 might be the D (5 bases). The CDR3 sequence is 13 residues long. CDR1 and CDR2 (germline): SGHKS, YYEKEE (reference sequence). V shed 5 bases and J shed 2 bases, with 10 bases lying between them. The CDR3 region is CASRRGQQETQYF. CDR3 nucleotide sequence: TGTGCCAGCAGAAGGGGCCAGCAAGAGACCCAGTACTTC.

This clonotype showed up just a few times. J is TRBJ2-4 and V is TRBV28; perhaps TRBD1 as D (5 bases). V was trimmed by 8 bases and J by 1 base, leaving 18 bases between them. CDR1 and CDR2 from the germline V gene are MDHEN and SYDVKM. This CDR3 has 16 residues. Here the CDR3 DNA reads TGTGCCAGCGGGGCACAGCCCATAGGGGCCAAAAACATTCAGTACTTC. It yields the protein CASGAQPIGAKNIQYF.

V usage is TRBV21-1 and J usage is TRBJ2-7; the D call of TRBD2 is as the table states it, not checked on the DNA. TRBV21-1 is classified as a pseudogene. This CDR3 is 18 amino acids long. CDR3 in amino acids: CASSKGKRGRELFHEQYF. CDR3 nucleotide sequence: TGTGCCAGCAGCAAAGGTAAAAGAGGGCGGGAGCTTTTCCACGAGCAGTACTTC.

The V call is TRBV28, the J call TRBJ2-5; tentative D call: TRBD2 (5 bases). The CDR3 is made up of 14 amino acids. The V and J ends lost 7 bases and 5 bases respectively, with 17 bases between them. The germline V gene encodes CDR1 MDHEN and CDR2 SYDVKM. This CDR3 reads CASTVGDERETQYF. The CDR3 region has the DNA TGTGCCAGCACCGTCGGGGATGAACGGGAGACCCAGTACTTC.

In this sample, this clonotype turned up a few times. The gene calls are TRBV4-3 and TRBJ2-3, with 12 bases identical to TRBD2. The CDR3 length is 17 residues. Germline CDR1 LGHNA, CDR2 YSLEER. V lost 0 bases to trimming and J lost 4 bases; unmatched junction nucleotides: 5. The CDR3 DNA is TGCGCCAGCAGCCAAGATTCTAGCGGGGGGGTGGCAGATACGCAGTATTTT. Translating it yields CASSQDSSGGVADTQYF.

This chain uses TRBV12-3 or TRBV12-4 with TRBJ2-5, with 8 bases that match TRBD1. V was pared by 4 bases and J by 0 bases, with 4 bases of the junction left unmatched. The CDR3 has 15 amino acids. CDR3 in amino acids: CASSWTGTYQETQYF. The CDR3 DNA is TGTGCCAGCAGTTGGACAGGGACGTACCAAGAGACCCAGTACTTC.

The chain carries TRBV5-1 and TRBJ2-7; maybe TRBD1 (5 bases). The ends were cut back, 6 bases at V and 3 bases at J, with 16 bases in the middle. CDR3 length equals 14 residues. CDR1 is SGHRS and CDR2 is YFSETQ in the germline V gene. CDR3 residues: CASTLDSPNYEQYF. CDR3 in DNA: TGCGCCAGCACTCTTGACAGCCCCAACTACGAGCAGTACTTC.

This clonotype was seen a handful of times. The chain employs TRBV12-3 or TRBV12-4 and TRBJ1-5; D not certain. The CDR3 is 18 amino acids. V lost 3 bases, J lost 3 bases, and 21 bases lay in between. The CDR3 sequence is CASSFSQNFRGNNQPQHF. The DNA of the CDR3 is TGTGCCAGCAGTTTCAGCCAAAATTTTCGGGGTAACAATCAGCCCCAGCATTTT.

This rearrangement joins TRBV7-2 to TRBJ1-6; D is perhaps TRBD1 (6 bases). V lost 5 bases to trimming and J lost 9 bases, with 14 bases between them. The germline CDR1 and CDR2 sequences are SGHTA and FQGNSA. The CDR3 extends over 14 amino acids. CDR3 DNA: TGTGCCAGCAGCCTGACAGGCCCTTTTTCACCCCTCCACTTT. Protein: CASSLTGPFSPLHF.

V gene TRBV5-5 combines with J gene TRBJ2-5; D is unclear. V shed 2 bases and J shed 1 base, with 9 bases lying between them. Per germline, CDR1 SGHKS and CDR2 YYEKEE (reference sequence). The CDR3 has 14 amino acids. This chain's CDR3 is CASSFAVLQETQYF. CDR3 nucleotides: TGTGCCAGCAGCTTTGCGGTTCTCCAAGAGACCCAGTACTTC. Supplemented by reference TRBV5-5 and TRBJ2-5, the full variable domain reads DAGVTQSPTHLIKTRGQQVTLRCSPISGHKSVSWYQQVLGQGPQFIFQYYEKEERGRGNFPDRFSARQFPNYSSELNVNALLLGDSALYLCASSFAVLQETQYFGPGTRLLVL.